The next 9 T cell receptor beta chains were all read from a single sample in a study of blood T cells in healthy people across ages. Primers used in a second PCR of about 6 to 12 cycles were a sample-barcoded 5' primer and a J-beta primer mix. Each CDR3 protein is one row after TCRdb ran MiXCR on the 5' RACE reads. The repertoire holds approximately 730,000 distinct CDR3 sequences, approximately 43% seen once, with 20% to 25% in the top ten. Sequenced sample: blood. These receptor sequences come from a woman aged 55 to 70 in good health.

This clonotype was detected only a few times. The V and J genes are TRBV19 and TRBJ2-5, with TRBD1 matching over 9 bases. The V gene's germline CDR1 is LNHDA and CDR2 SQIVND (reference sequence). This CDR3 has 14 residues. V dropped 5 bases and J dropped 6; count of bases not matched to a gene: 7. The CDR3 bases are TGTGCCAGTAGTCCCCGGGACAGGGCCCAGACCCAGTACTTC. Residues: CASSPRDRAQTQYF. Variable domain in full (rest from reference TRBV19 and TRBJ2-5): DGGITQSPKYLFRKEGQNVTLSCEQNLNHDAMYWYRQDPGQGLRLIYYSQIVNDFQKGDIAEGYSVSREKKESFPLTVTSAQKNPTAFYLCASSPRDRAQTQYFGPGTRLLVL.

This clonotype was observed at least ten times. A much larger clone lies a single base off, so this may be a read error. This chain links TRBV5-5 with TRBJ2-4, with 8 positions matching TRBD2. V lost 5 bases to trimming and J lost 14 bases; unmatched junction nucleotides: 9. The CDR3 has 12 residues. Germline CDR1 SGHKS, CDR2 YYEKEE (reference sequence). CDR3 sequence reads: CASSHSGEVKYF. As DNA, the CDR3 is TGTGCCAGCAGTCATAGCGGGGAAGTTAAGTACTTC.

The chain employs TRBV5-1 and TRBJ1-1; no clear D gene. Deletions cut 6 bases from V and 1 base from J, with 10 bases between. CDR1 SGHRS and CDR2 YFSETQ come from the germline V gene. The CDR3 is 13 amino acids. The CDR3 spells CASIFEGNTEAFF. DNA for the CDR3: TGCGCCAGCATCTTTGAGGGGAACACTGAAGCTTTCTTT.

V usage is TRBV20-1 and J usage is TRBJ1-2; D is undetermined. Deletions cut 3 bases from V and 2 bases from J, with 4 bases between. Germline V lookup: CDR1 DFQATT, CDR2 SNEGSKA (reference sequence). The CDR3 is 11 residues long. This CDR3 reads CSASENYGYTF. DNA for the CDR3: TGCAGTGCTAGTGAGAACTATGGCTACACCTTC.

This rearrangement joins TRBV10-3 to TRBJ2-7; 12 bases are shared with TRBD2. V gave up 11 bases and J gave up 2 bases; unmatched junction bases: 7. The germline V gene encodes CDR1 ENHRY and CDR2 SYGVKD. This CDR3 spans 14 amino acids. CDR3: CASGASGRAYEQYF. The CDR3 DNA is TGTGCCTCGGGTGCTAGCGGGAGGGCCTACGAGCAGTACTTC.

The V call is TRBV13, the J call TRBJ2-5; D may be TRBD1 (5 bases). The end of the DNA fits TRBJ2-7 better, so the J call may be wrong. The CDR3 covers 14 residues. CDR1 PRHDT and CDR2 FYEKMQ come from the germline V gene (reference sequence). The CDR3 DNA reads TGTGCCAGCAGCCAGGGTGTTTCGGTCTACGAGCAGTACTTC. Residues: CASSQGVSVYEQYF.

This clonotype was observed a few times. The genes are TRBV7-8 and TRBJ2-5; D gene ambiguous. This CDR3 spans 15 amino acids. Germline CDR1 is SGHVS and CDR2 is FQNEAQ. The V and J ends lost 1 base and 5 bases respectively, with 14 bases between them. The CDR3 loop reads CASSLGQTLGETQYF. CDR3 DNA: TGTGCCAGCAGCTTAGGGCAGACTCTCGGTGAGACCCAGTACTTC.

This clonotype was detected a few times. This sequence joins TRBV20-1 and TRBJ1-5; D is unclear. The CDR3 loop spans 15 amino acids. Per germline, CDR1 DFQATT and CDR2 SNEGSKA (reference sequence). Trimming took 3 bases from V and 3 from J, leaving 15 bases between them. As DNA, the CDR3 is TGCAGTGCTAGGAGTGTTAACTGGCTCAATCAGCCCCAGCATTTT. Its protein product is CSARSVNWLNQPQHF.

The chain employs TRBV2 and TRBJ1-6, with 9 bases matching TRBD1. In germline, CDR1 is SNHLY, CDR2 FYNNEI. The J segment lost 5 bases and the V segment lost 8 bases, leaving 4 bases of the junction unmatched. The CDR3 runs 14 residues. This CDR3 is CASGRDRDNSPLHF. The CDR3 DNA reads TGTGCCAGCGGCCGGGACAGGGATAATTCACCCCTCCACTTT.